This T cell receptor (beta chain) was profiled in a study of neurological immune-mediated disorders. Study-level findings and limits: The expanded clones of different subjects shared no CDR3 amino acid sequences (suggesting private repertoires in all groups).

TCRdb reanalysed the 5' RACE reads using MiXCR and keeps one entry per CDR3 protein. Among fewer than 90,000 distinct CDR3 sequences listed, 10% to 13% were seen once. Time point defined: longitudinal time-point 1 (baseline). Healthy control samples came from blood bank volunteers in Maryland, USA. This clonotype was recorded many times. Its specificity is unknown. CDR1 DFQATT and CDR2 SNEGSKA come from the germline V gene (reference sequence). The CDR3 is made up of 14 amino acids. Trimming removed 0 bases from V and 3 bases from J, with 8 bases in between. The chain links TRBV20-1 to TRBJ2-2; possible D gene TRBD1, 6 bases. The sequenced material came from PBMCs. The sequence derives from a man under 40 in good health. Written as DNA, the CDR3 is TGCAGTGCTAGAGATACAGGGCACACCGGGGAGCTGTTTTTT. Protein sequence: CSARDTGHTGELFF.